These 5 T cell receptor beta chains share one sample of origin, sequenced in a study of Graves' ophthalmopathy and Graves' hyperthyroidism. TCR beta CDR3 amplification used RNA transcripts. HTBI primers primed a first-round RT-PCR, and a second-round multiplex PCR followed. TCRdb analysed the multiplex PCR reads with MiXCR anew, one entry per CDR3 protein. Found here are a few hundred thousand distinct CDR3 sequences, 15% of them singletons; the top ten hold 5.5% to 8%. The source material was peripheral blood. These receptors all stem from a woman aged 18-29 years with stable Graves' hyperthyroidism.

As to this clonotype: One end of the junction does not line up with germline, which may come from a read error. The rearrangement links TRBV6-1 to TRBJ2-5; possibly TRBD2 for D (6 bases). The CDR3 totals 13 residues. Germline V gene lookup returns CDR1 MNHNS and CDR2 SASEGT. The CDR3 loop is CATSESSEETQYF. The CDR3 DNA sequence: TGTGCCACCAGTGAGTCTAGCGAGGAGACCCAGTACTTC.

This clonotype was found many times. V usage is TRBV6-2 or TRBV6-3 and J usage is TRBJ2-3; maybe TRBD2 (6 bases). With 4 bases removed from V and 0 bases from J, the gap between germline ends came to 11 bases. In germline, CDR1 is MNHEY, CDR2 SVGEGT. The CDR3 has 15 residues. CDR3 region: CASSSGEDSTDTQYF. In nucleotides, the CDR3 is TGTGCCAGCAGTTCGGGGGAGGATAGCACAGATACGCAGTATTTT.

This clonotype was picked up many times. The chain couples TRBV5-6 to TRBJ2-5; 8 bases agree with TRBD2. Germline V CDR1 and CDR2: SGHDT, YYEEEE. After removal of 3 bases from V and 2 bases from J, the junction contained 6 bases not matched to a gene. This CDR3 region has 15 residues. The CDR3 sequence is CASSSSVAGQETQYF. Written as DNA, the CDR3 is TGTGCCAGCAGCTCCTCTGTAGCGGGGCAAGAGACCCAGTACTTC.

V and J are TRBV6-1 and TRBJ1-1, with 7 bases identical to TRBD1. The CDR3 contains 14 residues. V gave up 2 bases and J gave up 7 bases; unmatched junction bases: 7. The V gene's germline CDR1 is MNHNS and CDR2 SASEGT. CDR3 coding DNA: TGTGCCAGCAGTGAACCGACAGGGCCGGTTGAAGCTTTCTTT. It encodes CASSEPTGPVEAFF.

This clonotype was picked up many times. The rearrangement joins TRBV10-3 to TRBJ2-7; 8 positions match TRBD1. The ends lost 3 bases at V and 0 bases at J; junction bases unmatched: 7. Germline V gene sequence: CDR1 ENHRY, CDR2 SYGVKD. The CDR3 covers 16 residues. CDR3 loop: CAISDPTGASSYEQYF. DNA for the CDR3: TGTGCCATCAGTGACCCGACAGGGGCGAGCTCCTACGAGCAGTACTTC.